This T cell receptor beta chain was profiled in a study of T-cell memory formation after mild COVID-19. This clonotype was found a few times. Germline V gene sequence: CDR1 SGHTA, CDR2 FQGTGA. The CDR3 is 15 residues long. Trimming removed 2 bases from V and 2 bases from J; junction bases left unmatched: 4. TCRdb ran MiXCR on the 5' RACE reads and lists one entry per CDR3 protein. Of about 350,000 distinct CDR3 sequences listed, approximately 13% are singletons. The source is a man aged 18 to 29 who had mild COVID-19 (a few samples of this study predate the infection). Cell type and time point are not known. The material sequenced was PBMCs or a T cell subset sorted from them (not recorded which). The chain recombines TRBV7-3 with TRBJ2-5, with 8 bases aligning to TRBD2. CDR3 coding DNA: TGTGCCAGCAGCTTAGTCCGGGGGGGACAAGAGACCCAGTACTTC. Residues: CASSLVRGGQETQYF.